These 9 T cell receptor beta chains were all obtained from the same sample, sequenced in a study of cytomegalovirus exposure and HLA in healthy donors. Researchers ran the PCR with 60 Vbeta and 13 Jbeta primers. Measured with immunoSEQ multiplex PCR; TCRdb has only the in-frame clones, and not every one. Found here are around 150,000 clones, more than 65% of them singletons; the top ten hold 5.5% to 6%. What was sequenced was PBMCs. The receptors originated from a man aged 30 to 39 in good health and CMV-seropositive.

CDR3 in amino acids: CASSLLNRGPDSPLHF. In nucleotides, the CDR3 is TGCGCCAGCAGCTTGCTAAACAGGGGGCCGGATTCACCCCTCCACTTT. V is TRBV5-1 and J is TRBJ1-6; 9 bases line up with TRBD1. CDR1 and CDR2 from the germline V gene are SGHRS and YFSETQ. Unmatched junction bases numbered 7, after V lost 1 base and J lost 8 bases. This CDR3 region has 16 residues.

The chain combines TRBV29-1 with TRBJ2-5; the match to TRBD2 covers 8 bases. The V and J ends lost 5 bases and 5 bases, in that order; junction bases with no gene match: 10. CDR1 is SQVTM, CDR2 ANQGSEA, per germline. The CDR3 is 14 residues long. Written as DNA, the CDR3 is TGCAGCGTTTCGGTCGGGAGGGCCGGTGAGACCCAGTACTTC. Translated: CSVSVGRAGETQYF.

The chain combines TRBV2 with TRBJ1-2, with D possibly matching TRBD1 (5 bases). Germline V CDR1 and CDR2: SNHLY, FYNNEI. With 3 bases removed from V and 5 bases from J, the gap between germline ends came to 10 bases. The CDR3 is 13 residues long. The CDR3 sequence: CASSEGGRYGYTF. In nucleotides, the CDR3 is TGTGCCAGCAGTGAGGGGGGGAGGTATGGCTACACCTTC. Together with reference TRBV2 and TRBJ1-2, the CDR3 gives the full variable domain: EPEVTQTPSHQVTQMGQEVILRCVPISNHLYFYWYRQILGQKVEFLVSFYNNEISEKSEIFDDQFSVERPDGSNFTLKIRSTKLEDSAMYFCASSEGGRYGYTFGSGTRLTVV.

This chain connects TRBV10-2 to TRBJ1-2; tentative D call: TRBD1 (5 bases). The CDR3 sequence is 14 residues long. Trimming removed 4 bases from V and 4 bases from J, with 13 bases in between. Germline CDR1 is WSHSY and CDR2 is SAAADI. CDR3 sequence: CASSVGPGIYGYTF. CDR3 in DNA: TGCGCCAGCAGTGTAGGTCCAGGGATCTATGGCTACACCTTC.

J is TRBJ2-2 and V is TRBV6-5; tentatively, D is TRBD1 (6 bases). V shed 5 bases and J shed 7 bases, with 11 bases lying between them. In germline, CDR1 is MNHEY, CDR2 SVGAGI. The CDR3 runs to 13 residues. The CDR3 nucleotides read TGTGCCAGCAGTCGGACACAGGGCGGGGAGCTGTTTTTT. Translated: CASSRTQGGELFF.

The table lists this clone with a few counts. This rearrangement joins TRBV28 to TRBJ2-5; D uncertain. V was shortened by 7 bases and J by 4 bases, with 19 bases between the two germline ends. Looked up from germline, CDR1 is MDHEN and CDR2 is SYDVKM. There are 15 residues in the CDR3. CDR3 DNA sequence: TGTGCCAGCATCACCGGCGGCGGAGAATCAGAGACCCAGTACTTC. Its protein is CASITGGGESETQYF.

The chain recombines TRBV6-5 with TRBJ2-7; D might be TRBD1 (6 bases). The CDR3 has 15 amino acids. CDR1 is MNHEY, CDR2 SVGAGI, per germline. V lost 0 bases, J lost 2 bases, and 11 bases lay in between. The CDR3 sequence is CASSYSFQGPYEQYF. The CDR3 DNA reads TGTGCCAGCAGTTACTCGTTTCAGGGGCCCTACGAGCAGTACTTC.

This chain joins TRBV28 and TRBJ1-2; D not resolved. The V gene lost 2 bases and the J gene lost 4 bases, with 11 bases spanning the gap. Per germline, CDR1 MDHEN and CDR2 SYDVKM. The CDR3 totals 14 residues. The chain's CDR3 is CASSLTRSSYGYTF. CDR3 coding DNA: TGTGCCAGCAGTTTAACCCGGAGTAGCTATGGCTACACCTTC.

The rearrangement links TRBV7-9 to TRBJ2-3; possibly TRBD2 for D (6 bases). The CDR3 length is 16 residues. Trimming took off 1 base at V and 1 base at J, with 12 bases between the two ends. Germline V lookup: CDR1 SEHNR, CDR2 FQNEAQ (reference sequence). CDR3 in DNA: TGTGCCAGCAGCTTAGGATTGGAGGGCCGCACAGATACGCAGTATTTT. It encodes CASSLGLEGRTDTQYF.